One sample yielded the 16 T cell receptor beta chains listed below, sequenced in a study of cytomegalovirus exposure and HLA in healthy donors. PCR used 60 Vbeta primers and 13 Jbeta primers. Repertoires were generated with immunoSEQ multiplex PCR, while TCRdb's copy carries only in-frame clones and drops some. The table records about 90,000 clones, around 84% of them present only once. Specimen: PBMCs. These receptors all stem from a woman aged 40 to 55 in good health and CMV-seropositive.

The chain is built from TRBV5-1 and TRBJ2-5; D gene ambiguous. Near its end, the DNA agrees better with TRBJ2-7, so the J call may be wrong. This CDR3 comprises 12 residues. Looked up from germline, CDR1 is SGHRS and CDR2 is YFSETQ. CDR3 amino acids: CASSSPSYEQYF. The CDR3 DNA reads TGCGCCAGCAGCTCCCCTTCCTACGAGCAGTACTTC.

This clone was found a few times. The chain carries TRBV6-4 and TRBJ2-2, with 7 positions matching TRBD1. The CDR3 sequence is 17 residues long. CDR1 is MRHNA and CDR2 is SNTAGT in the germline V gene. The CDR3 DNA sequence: TGTGCACCCCTAGGAGTAGAATTATCAGGGGGACCCGGGGAGCTGTTTTTT. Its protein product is CAPLGVELSGGPGELFF.

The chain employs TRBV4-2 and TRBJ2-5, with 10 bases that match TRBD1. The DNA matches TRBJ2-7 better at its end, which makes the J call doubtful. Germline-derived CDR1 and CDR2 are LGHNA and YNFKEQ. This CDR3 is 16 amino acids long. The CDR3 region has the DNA TGTGCCAGCAGCCAAGGGGGAGGGACAGGGGCCTACGAGCAGTACTTC. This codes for CASSQGGGTGAYEQYF.

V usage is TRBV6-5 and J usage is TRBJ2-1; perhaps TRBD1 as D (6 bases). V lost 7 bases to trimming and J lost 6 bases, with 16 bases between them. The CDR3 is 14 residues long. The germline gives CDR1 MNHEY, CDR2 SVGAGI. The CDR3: CASTSGQKGNEQFF. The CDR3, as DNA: TGTGCCAGCACGTCGGGACAAAAGGGCAATGAGCAGTTCTTC.

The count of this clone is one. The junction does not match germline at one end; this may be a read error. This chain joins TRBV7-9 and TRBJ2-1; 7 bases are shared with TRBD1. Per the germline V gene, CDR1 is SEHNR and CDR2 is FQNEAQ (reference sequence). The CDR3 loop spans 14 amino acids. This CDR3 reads CSSSLGGSSNEQFF. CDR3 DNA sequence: TGTTCCAGCAGCTTAGGGGGCAGCTCTAATGAGCAGTTCTTC.

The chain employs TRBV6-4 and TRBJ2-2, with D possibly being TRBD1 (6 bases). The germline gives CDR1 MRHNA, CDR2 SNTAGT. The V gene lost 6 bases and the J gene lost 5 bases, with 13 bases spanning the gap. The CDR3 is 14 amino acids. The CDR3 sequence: CASSRDMETGELFF. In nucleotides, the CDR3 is TGTGCCAGCAGCCGGGACATGGAGACCGGGGAGCTGTTTTTT.

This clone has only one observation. The CDR3 region is CASSRGQGAPGNTIYF. In nucleotides, the CDR3 is TGCGCCAGCAGCCGGGGACAGGGGGCACCTGGAAACACCATATATTTT. The V and J genes are TRBV5-1 and TRBJ1-3; 12 bases fit TRBD1. The V gene's germline CDR1 is SGHRS and CDR2 YFSETQ. V lost 4 bases, J lost 2 bases, and 4 bases stayed unmatched. The CDR3 loop spans 16 amino acids.

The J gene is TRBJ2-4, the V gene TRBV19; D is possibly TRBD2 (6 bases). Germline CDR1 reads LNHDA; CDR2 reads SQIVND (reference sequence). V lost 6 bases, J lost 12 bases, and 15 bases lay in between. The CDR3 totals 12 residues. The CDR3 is CASRGSAGSQYF. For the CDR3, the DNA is TGTGCCAGTAGGGGCAGCGCGGGGAGTCAGTACTTC.

The CDR3 region is CSVEASSYNEQFF. The CDR3 bases are TGCAGCGTTGAGGCCAGCTCCTACAATGAGCAGTTCTTC. The V gene is TRBV29-1, the J gene TRBJ2-1; D gene ambiguous. Deletions cut 3 bases from V and 0 bases from J, with 6 bases between. CDR3 size: 13 residues. Germline V gene data show CDR1 as SQVTM and CDR2 as ANQGSEA.

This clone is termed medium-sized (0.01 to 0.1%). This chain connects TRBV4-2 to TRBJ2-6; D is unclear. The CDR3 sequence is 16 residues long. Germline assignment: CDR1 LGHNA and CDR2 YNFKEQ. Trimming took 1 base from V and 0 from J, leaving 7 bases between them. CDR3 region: CASSQGLLSGANVLTF. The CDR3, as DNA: TGTGCCAGCAGCCAAGGGTTACTCTCTGGGGCCAACGTCCTGACTTTC.

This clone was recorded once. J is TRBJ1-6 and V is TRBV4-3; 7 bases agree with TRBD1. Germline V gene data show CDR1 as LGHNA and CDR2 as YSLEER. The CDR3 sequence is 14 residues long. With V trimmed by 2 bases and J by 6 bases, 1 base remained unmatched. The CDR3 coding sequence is TGCGCCAGCAGCCAATGGGACAGTAATTCACCCCTCCACTTT. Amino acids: CASSQWDSNSPLHF.

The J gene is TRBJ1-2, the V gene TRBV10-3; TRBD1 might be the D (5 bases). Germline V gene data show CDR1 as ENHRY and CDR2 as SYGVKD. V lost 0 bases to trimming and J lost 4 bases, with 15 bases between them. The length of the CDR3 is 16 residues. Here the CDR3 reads CAISESRTRVGYGYTF. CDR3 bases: TGTGCCATCAGTGAGTCAAGGACAAGGGTTGGCTATGGCTACACCTTC.

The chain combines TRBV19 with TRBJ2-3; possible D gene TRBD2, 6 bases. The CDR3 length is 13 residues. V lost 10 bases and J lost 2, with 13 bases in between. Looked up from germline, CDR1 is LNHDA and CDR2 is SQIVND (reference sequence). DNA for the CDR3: TGTGCCACCACGACTAGGGCCACAGATACGCAGTATTTT. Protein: CATTTRATDTQYF. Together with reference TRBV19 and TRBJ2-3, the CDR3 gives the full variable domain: DGGITQSPKYLFRKEGQNVTLSCEQNLNHDAMYWYRQDPGQGLRLIYYSQIVNDFQKGDIAEGYSVSREKKESFPLTVTSAQKNPTAFYLCATTTRATDTQYFGPGTRLTVL.

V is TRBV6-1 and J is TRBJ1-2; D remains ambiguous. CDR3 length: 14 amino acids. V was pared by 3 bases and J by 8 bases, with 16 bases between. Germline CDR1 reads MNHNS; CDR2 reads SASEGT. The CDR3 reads CASSEPGIGRGYTF. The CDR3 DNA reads TGTGCCAGCAGTGAGCCCGGGATAGGTCGGGGCTACACCTTC.

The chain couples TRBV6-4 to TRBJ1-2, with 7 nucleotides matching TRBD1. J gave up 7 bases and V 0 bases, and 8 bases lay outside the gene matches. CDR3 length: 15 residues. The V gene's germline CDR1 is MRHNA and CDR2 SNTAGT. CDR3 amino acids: CASSDSYRGRGGYTF. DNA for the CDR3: TGTGCCAGCAGTGACTCGTACAGGGGACGGGGTGGCTACACCTTC.

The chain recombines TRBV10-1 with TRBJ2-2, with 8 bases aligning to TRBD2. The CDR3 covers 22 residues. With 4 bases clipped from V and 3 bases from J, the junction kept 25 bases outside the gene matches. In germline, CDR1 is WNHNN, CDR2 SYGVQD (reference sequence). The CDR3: CASSARWEIWLAGTLDTGELFF. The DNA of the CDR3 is TGCGCCAGCAGTGCGAGATGGGAGATCTGGCTAGCGGGTACGTTAGACACCGGGGAGCTGTTTTTT.